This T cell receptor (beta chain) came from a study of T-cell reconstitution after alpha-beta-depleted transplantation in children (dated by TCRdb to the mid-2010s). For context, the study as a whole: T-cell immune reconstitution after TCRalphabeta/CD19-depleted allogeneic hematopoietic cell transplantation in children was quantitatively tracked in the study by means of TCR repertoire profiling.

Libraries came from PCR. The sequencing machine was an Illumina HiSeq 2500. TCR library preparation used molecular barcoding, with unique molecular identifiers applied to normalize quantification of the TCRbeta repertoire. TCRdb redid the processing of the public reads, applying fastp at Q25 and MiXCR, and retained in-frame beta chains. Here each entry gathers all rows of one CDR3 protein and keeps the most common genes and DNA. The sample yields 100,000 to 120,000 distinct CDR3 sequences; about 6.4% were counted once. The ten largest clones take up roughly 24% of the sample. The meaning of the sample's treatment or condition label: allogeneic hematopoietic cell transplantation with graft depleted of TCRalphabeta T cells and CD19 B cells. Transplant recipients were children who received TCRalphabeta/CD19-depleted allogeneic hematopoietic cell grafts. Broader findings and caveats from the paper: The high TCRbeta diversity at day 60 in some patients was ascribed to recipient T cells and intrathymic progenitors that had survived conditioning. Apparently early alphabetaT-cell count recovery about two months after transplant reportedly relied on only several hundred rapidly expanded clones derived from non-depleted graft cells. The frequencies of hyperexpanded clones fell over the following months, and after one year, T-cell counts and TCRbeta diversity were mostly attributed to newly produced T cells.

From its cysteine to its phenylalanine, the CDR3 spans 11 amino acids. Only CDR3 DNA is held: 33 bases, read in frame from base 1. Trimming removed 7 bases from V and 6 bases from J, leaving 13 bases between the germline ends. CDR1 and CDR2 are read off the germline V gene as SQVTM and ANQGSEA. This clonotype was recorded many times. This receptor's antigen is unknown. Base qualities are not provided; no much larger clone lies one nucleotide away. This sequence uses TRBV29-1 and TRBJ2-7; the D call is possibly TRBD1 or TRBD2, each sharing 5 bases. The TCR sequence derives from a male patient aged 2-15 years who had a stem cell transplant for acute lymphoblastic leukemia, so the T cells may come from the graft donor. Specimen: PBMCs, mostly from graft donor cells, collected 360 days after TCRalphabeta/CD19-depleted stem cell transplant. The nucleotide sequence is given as TGCAGCGCCGAGGGGAATTCCGAGCAGTACTTC. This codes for CSAEGNSEQYF.